These T cell receptor beta chains were read from a single sample in a study of blood T cell repertoires in COVID-19. TCRdb's table, derived via immunoSEQ multiplex PCR, lists solely in-frame clones and lacks some. The sample lists 220,000 or so clones, 70% to 90% occurring once. The sample consisted of peripheral blood. The receptors here all came from a woman in her forties or fifties with COVID-19, enrolled during active disease. The CDR3 runs from the conserved cysteine through the conserved F or W. Each record gives: CDR3 length, V gene, J gene, CDR3 protein.

CDR3 length: 14; V gene: TRBV5-5; J gene: TRBJ1-2; CDR3 protein: CASSTRQINYGYTF
CDR3 length: 16; V gene: TRBV9; J gene: TRBJ2-1; CDR3 protein: CASSVDGGVSYNEQFF
CDR3 length: 15; V gene: TRBV19; J gene: TRBJ2-4; CDR3 protein: CATSLGRWAKNIQYF
CDR3 length: 16; V gene: TRBV4-2; J gene: TRBJ1-2; CDR3 protein: CASSQDKGTGANGYTF
CDR3 length: 14; V gene: TRBV5-4; J gene: TRBJ1-6; CDR3 protein: CASRRWGGNSPLHF
CDR3 length: 16; V gene: TRBV24-1; J gene: TRBJ2-1; CDR3 protein: CATSDLGQGGDNEQFF
CDR3 length: 13; V gene: TRBV6-5; J gene: TRBJ1-4; CDR3 protein: CASSRTAAEKLFF
CDR3 length: 21; V gene: TRBV30; J gene: TRBJ2-2; CDR3 protein: CAWSPTGTGAPPDTVTGELFF
CDR3 length: 16; V gene: TRBV7-8; J gene: TRBJ1-2; CDR3 protein: CASSLGQQGTNYGYTF
CDR3 length: 12; V gene: TRBV15; J gene: TRBJ2-1; CDR3 protein: CATSGRVGEQFF
CDR3 length: 16; V gene: TRBV14; J gene: TRBJ2-3; CDR3 protein: CASSPLGGGGTDTQYF
CDR3 length: 14; V gene: TRBV6-4; J gene: TRBJ2-1; CDR3 protein: CASSGGTSGFVQFF
CDR3 length: 15; V gene: TRBV27; J gene: TRBJ1-1; CDR3 protein: CASSLLTGSRAEAFF
CDR3 length: 14; V gene: TRBV19; J gene: TRBJ1-5; CDR3 protein: CASSILRAGQPQHF
CDR3 length: 16; V gene: TRBV3-1/TRBV3-2; J gene: TRBJ2-2; CDR3 protein: CASSQDTGLLSGELFF
CDR3 length: 18; V gene: TRBV19; J gene: TRBJ1-5; CDR3 protein: CASSNPGQLVYSNQPQHF
CDR3 length: 12; V gene: TRBV10-2; J gene: TRBJ1-5; CDR3 protein: CASAPGSQPQHF
CDR3 length: 13; V gene: TRBV30; J gene: TRBJ1-3; CDR3 protein: CAWNPTAGNTIYF
CDR3 length: 16; V gene: TRBV10-3; J gene: TRBJ2-2; CDR3 protein: CAITPNRVVGPGELFF
CDR3 length: 15; V gene: TRBV10-3; J gene: TRBJ1-3; CDR3 protein: CAISQGQGAGNTIYF
CDR3 length: 14; V gene: TRBV4-3; J gene: TRBJ1-2; CDR3 protein: CASSQDSRGYGYTF
CDR3 length: 19; V gene: TRBV24-1; J gene: TRBJ2-5; CDR3 protein: CATSDPGTSGGAVQETQYF
CDR3 length: 15; V gene: TRBV11-2; J gene: TRBJ1-1; CDR3 protein: CASSLSPTGDTEAFF
CDR3 length: 15; V gene: TRBV27; J gene: TRBJ1-1; CDR3 protein: CASSPGQGPHGGAFF
CDR3 length: 15; V gene: TRBV2; J gene: TRBJ2-1; CDR3 protein: CASSHKTGLLNEQFF
CDR3 length: 14; V gene: TRBV6-2/TRBV6-3; J gene: TRBJ1-3; CDR3 protein: CASSFVSSGNTIYF
CDR3 length: 15; V gene: TRBV11-2; J gene: TRBJ2-2; CDR3 protein: CASSSYRGNTGELFF
CDR3 length: 14; V gene: TRBV5-1; J gene: TRBJ2-5; CDR3 protein: CASSPLLAEETQYF
CDR3 length: 17; V gene: TRBV19; J gene: TRBJ2-6; CDR3 protein: CASTPSGQASGANVLTF
CDR3 length: 18; V gene: TRBV13; J gene: TRBJ2-2; CDR3 protein: CASSLGRGGSPRGGELFF
CDR3 length: 16; V gene: TRBV13; J gene: TRBJ1-5; CDR3 protein: CASSLRLTGGNQPQHF
CDR3 length: 15; V gene: TRBV9; J gene: TRBJ2-1; CDR3 protein: CASSVGGDSYNEQFF
CDR3 length: 13; V gene: TRBV2; J gene: TRBJ2-5; CDR3 protein: CASRGDRGGTQYF
CDR3 length: 15; V gene: TRBV2; J gene: TRBJ1-4; CDR3 protein: CASKRDITTNEKLFF
CDR3 length: 14; V gene: TRBV6-5; J gene: TRBJ1-4; CDR3 protein: CASSTRRGYEKLFF
CDR3 length: 13; V gene: TRBV27; J gene: TRBJ1-5; CDR3 protein: CASSLRGSQPQHF
CDR3 length: 16; V gene: TRBV7-8; J gene: TRBJ2-2; CDR3 protein: CASKNRELGNTGELFF
CDR3 length: 14; V gene: TRBV28; J gene: TRBJ1-2; CDR3 protein: CASRSLTGFDGYTF
CDR3 length: 13; V gene: TRBV6-5; J gene: TRBJ1-5; CDR3 protein: CASQRGSNQPQHF